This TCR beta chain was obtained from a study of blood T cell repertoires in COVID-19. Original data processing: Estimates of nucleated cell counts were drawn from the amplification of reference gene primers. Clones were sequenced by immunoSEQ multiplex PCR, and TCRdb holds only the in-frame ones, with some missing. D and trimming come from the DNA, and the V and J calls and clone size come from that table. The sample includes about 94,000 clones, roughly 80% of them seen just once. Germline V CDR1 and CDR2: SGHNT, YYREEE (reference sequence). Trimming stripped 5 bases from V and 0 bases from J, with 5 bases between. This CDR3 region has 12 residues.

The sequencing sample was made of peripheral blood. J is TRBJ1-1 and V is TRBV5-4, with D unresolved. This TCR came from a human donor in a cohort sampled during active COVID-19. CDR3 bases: TGTGCCAGCAGTGGCCTGAACACTGAAGCTTTCTTT. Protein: CASSGLNTEAFF. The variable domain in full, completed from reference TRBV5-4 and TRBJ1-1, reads ETGVTQSPTHLIKTRGQQVTLRCSSQSGHNTVSWYQQALGQGPQFIFQYYREEENGRGNFPPRFSGLQFPNYSSELNVNALELDDSALYLCASSGLNTEAFFGQGTRLTVV.